This T cell receptor (beta chain) stems from a study of blood T cell repertoires in COVID-19. Study at large: Samples of COVID-19 (acute and convalescent) were obtained from the United States, Italy and Spain.

V lost 8 bases and J lost 5; bases outside the gene matches: 15. The germline gives CDR1 SGHTA, CDR2 FQGNSA. CDR3 length equals 16 residues. Original data processing: Cell counts per sample came from amplifying reference gene primers. Libraries were prepared by immunoSEQ multiplex PCR; TCRdb keeps only in-frame clonotypes and omits some of them. That table furnishes V, J and clone size, whereas the DNA furnished D and trimming. Of about 260,000 clones listed, roughly 82% are singletons. V is TRBV7-2 and J is TRBJ2-5; 9 nucleotides align to TRBD2. The clonotype was recovered from a woman between 45 and 65 years old who had recovered from COVID-19. The material sequenced was PBMCs or T cells enriched from blood (not recorded which). CDR3 sequence: CASRPRQGLAIETQYF. The DNA for the CDR3 is TGTGCCAGCCGCCCCCGCCAGGGACTAGCAATTGAGACCCAGTACTTC.